This TCR beta chain emerged from a study of identical twins. As concerns this clonotype: Its antigen remains unidentified.

In germline, CDR1 is LNHNV, CDR2 YYDKDF (reference sequence). Trimming at V came to 5 bases and at J to 9 bases, leaving 7 bases not matched to a gene. This CDR3 region has 13 residues. Study-wide results and limits: Abundant cord blood beta clonotypes carried fewer insertions; memory repertoires showed none. Rather than following the same donors, the conclusions depended on cross-sectional statistical analysis. Out-of-frame alpha sequences common to twins exhibited an excess of low generation probability.

One entry per CDR3 protein results from TCRdb running MiXCR on the 5' RACE reads. The sample consists of 500,000 to 700,000 distinct CDR3 sequences, roughly 7.1% of them appearing once. The sample was also linked to a second study, of yellow fever vaccine responses in identical twins.

Material: PBMCs. This chain connects TRBV15 to TRBJ2-1; 7 bases are shared with TRBD2. The receptor's source is a woman aged 18-29 years in good health. In DNA, the CDR3 is TGTGCCACCAGCCTCGGGGGGAATACTGAGCAGTTCTTC. Translating gives CATSLGGNTEQFF.